This T cell receptor beta chain came from a study of T cell responses to AZD1222 COVID-19 vaccine. The repertoire was sequenced with immunoSEQ multiplex PCR; TCRdb's copy has only in-frame clones and lacks some. This table holds more than 90,000 clones, approximately 90% found once. Sequences were derived from peripheral blood, sampled on day 0 of AZD1222 vaccination. This receptor was taken from an adult in good health.

In DNA form, the CDR3 reads TGTGCCAGCAGCCGCATGGATGGCCCGGCCGGGTATGGCTACACCTTC. Translation: CASSRMDGPAGYGYTF. The chain has TRBV3-1 (or the pseudogene TRBV3-2) and TRBJ1-2; D not resolved. The CDR3 extends over 16 amino acids. The germline gives CDR1 LGHDT, CDR2 YNNKEL (reference sequence). Trimming pared 4 bases from V and 5 bases from J, leaving 20 bases between.